A single TCR beta chain is shown here with its context. Its antigen is currently unknown. This sample is part of a study of cytomegalovirus exposure and HLA in healthy donors. Whole-study findings and limits: Data from an earlier analysis indicated that most TCR beta V segments were productive either about 90% or about 30% of the time. It was reported that TCR beta sequences correctly inferred the HLA-A and HLA-B alleles for most subjects. It was confirmed in vitro that a few of the CMV-associated chains were specific for CMV antigens.

Regarding donors, all were healthy bone marrow donors. PCR amplification relied on 60 Vbeta primers (plus 13 Jbeta primers). This table comes from immunoSEQ multiplex PCR, and its TCRdb copy is limited to in-frame clones, with some not included. The data hold about 150,000 clones, with approximately 77% observed a single time. CDR3 length: 15 amino acids. The V and J ends lost 1 base and 4 bases, in that order; junction bases with no gene match: 7. Germline V gene data show CDR1 as SEHNR and CDR2 as FQNEAQ (reference sequence). The receptor was isolated from a woman aged 40-49 years in good health and CMV-seronegative. The chain combines TRBV7-9 with TRBJ2-7, with 7 nucleotides matching TRBD1. The sequencing input was PBMCs. This CDR3 is CASSLEQGSPYEQYF. For the CDR3, the DNA is TGTGCCAGCAGCTTAGAACAGGGGTCACCTTACGAGCAGTACTTC.